These 32 T cell receptor beta chains originate from one sample sequenced in a study of blood T cell repertoires in COVID-19. Method: immunoSEQ multiplex PCR; TCRdb's copy keeps in-frame clones and lacks some. This sample has around 70,000 clones, with around 80% found just once. Material: peripheral blood. These receptors were collected from a man aged 70 or older who had recovered from COVID-19.

The chain couples TRBV28 to TRBJ1-2; the match to TRBD1 covers 7 bases. CDR1 is MDHEN, CDR2 SYDVKM, per germline. There are 11 residues in the CDR3. The junction had 4 bases not matched to a gene; V was cut back by 11 bases and J by 4 bases. In nucleotides, the CDR3 is TGTGCCGGTTCAGGGGGCTATGGCTACACCTTC. Protein product: CAGSGGYGYTF.

This clone has just a few counts. The chain joins TRBV28 to TRBJ2-1; 9 nucleotides align to TRBD1. The germline gives CDR1 MDHEN, CDR2 SYDVKM. J gave up 5 bases and V 6 bases, and 8 bases lay outside the gene matches. This CDR3 region has 15 residues. CDR3 protein: CASRSPGTGNNEQFF. The CDR3 DNA reads as TGTGCCAGCAGATCCCCCGGGACAGGGAACAATGAGCAGTTCTTC.

The chain carries TRBV6-5 and TRBJ1-4; D gene ambiguous. V lost 6 bases and J lost 2, with 10 bases in between. Germline CDR1 MNHEY, CDR2 SVGAGI. This CDR3 is built from 14 residues. The CDR3 nucleotides read TGTGCCAGCAGCCCCCAGTCTACTAATGAAAAACTGTTTTTT. Its translation: CASSPQSTNEKLFF.

J is TRBJ2-7 and V is TRBV19, with 8 bases lining up with TRBD2. Trimming at V came to 6 bases and at J to 1 base, leaving 8 bases not matched to a gene. CDR1 and CDR2 (germline): LNHDA, SQIVND (reference sequence). The CDR3 sequence is 15 residues long. This chain's CDR3 is CASSPLAGASYEQYF. Written as DNA, the CDR3 is TGTGCCAGTAGCCCCCTAGCGGGCGCTTCCTACGAGCAGTACTTC.

This chain uses TRBV12-3 or TRBV12-4 with TRBJ1-2; 7 bases are shared with TRBD1. Losses at the gene ends were 6 bases for V and 6 bases for J; bases not matched to a gene: 4. The CDR3 contains 12 residues. As DNA, the CDR3 is TGTGCCAGCAGCCGACAGGGTAATGGCTACACCTTC. This encodes CASSRQGNGYTF.

This sequence joins TRBV18 and TRBJ1-2, with 10 bases matching TRBD1. CDR1 is KGHSH, CDR2 LQKENI, per germline. V shed 3 bases and J 3 bases; nucleotides not matched to a gene: 4. The CDR3 has 15 amino acids. The CDR3 is CASSPTGGEDYGYTF. CDR3 nucleotide sequence: TGTGCCAGCTCACCGACAGGGGGCGAAGACTATGGCTACACCTTC.

The V call is TRBV7-7, the J call TRBJ1-6; 7 bases are shared with TRBD1. With V trimmed by 5 bases and J by 4 bases, 11 bases remained unmatched. The CDR3 totals 17 residues. Germline assignment: CDR1 SSHAT and CDR2 FNYEAQ (reference sequence). CDR3 DNA sequence: TGTGCCAGCAGCGGGGATCCGACAGGGACTTATAATTCACCCCTCCACTTT. Protein: CASSGDPTGTYNSPLHF.

The rearrangement joins TRBV27 to TRBJ1-1; D perhaps matches TRBD1 (6 bases). This CDR3 comprises 14 residues. Per the germline V gene, CDR1 is MNHEY and CDR2 is SMNVEV (reference sequence). V lost 3 bases to trimming and J lost 5 bases, with 13 bases between them. The CDR3 spells CASSFNHRATEAFF. CDR3 bases: TGTGCCAGCAGTTTCAATCACAGGGCGACTGAAGCTTTCTTT.

CDR3 in DNA: TGTGCCAGCAGCGGCCAGGGGGCGCGGGACAATGAGCAGTTCTTC. This translates into CASSGQGARDNEQFF. The chain carries TRBV9 and TRBJ2-1, with TRBD1 matching 8 bases. There are 15 residues in the CDR3. The V segment lost 3 bases and the J segment 5 bases; nucleotides outside the gene matches: 7. The germline V gene encodes CDR1 SGDLS and CDR2 YYNGEE.

The chain joins TRBV28 to TRBJ1-5, with D unresolved. The CDR3 runs to 15 residues. Germline V CDR1 and CDR2: MDHEN, SYDVKM. Between the trimmed V and J ends, which lost 2 bases and 2 bases, there was a span of 10 bases. CDR3 nucleotide sequence: TGTGCCAGCAGTTTAGAGGGAAGTGGCAATCAGCCCCAGCATTTT. Translation gives CASSLEGSGNQPQHF.

The V call is TRBV7-2, the J call TRBJ2-6; TRBD2 is a possible D gene (5 bases). This CDR3 comprises 14 residues. V lost 5 bases to trimming and J lost 4 bases, with 9 bases between them. Germline-derived CDR1 and CDR2 are SGHTA and FQGNSA. CDR3 loop: CASSPSGGANVLTF. CDR3 sequence (DNA): TGTGCCAGCAGCCCTTCGGGAGGGGCCAACGTCCTGACTTTC.

The V call is TRBV10-2, the J call TRBJ2-1; 8 bases line up with TRBD1. Germline lookup yields CDR1 WSHSY and CDR2 SAAADI. The CDR3 extends over 15 amino acids. The J segment lost 6 bases and the V segment lost 8 bases, leaving 12 bases of the junction unmatched. The CDR3 here is CASGSAGGIGNEQFF. Written as DNA, the CDR3 is TGCGCCAGCGGCTCAGCAGGGGGCATTGGCAATGAGCAGTTCTTC.

The chain joins TRBV7-8 to TRBJ2-1, with TRBD2 as a possible D gene (5 bases). CDR3 size: 14 residues. CDR1 is SGHVS, CDR2 FQNEAQ, per germline. V gave up 4 bases and J gave up 7 bases, with 14 bases separating them. This CDR3 is CASSSAGPRNEQFF. Written as DNA, the CDR3 is TGTGCCAGCAGCTCGGCGGGCCCGAGGAATGAGCAGTTCTTC.

V is TRBV6-5 and J is TRBJ2-7; 7 positions agree with TRBD2. V gave up 8 bases and J gave up 1 base; unmatched junction bases: 8. The CDR3 is made up of 14 amino acids. The germline V gene has CDR1 MNHEY and CDR2 SVGAGI. The DNA of the CDR3 is TGTGCCAGCCGGGGGGTTGGGTTATCCTACGAGCAGTACTTC. This translates into CASRGVGLSYEQYF.

The chain joins TRBV12-5 to TRBJ1-1, with D perhaps matching TRBD1 (5 bases). With 1 base removed from V and 3 bases from J, the gap between germline ends came to 6 bases. The CDR3 length is 13 residues. Germline-derived CDR1 and CDR2 are LGHNT and FRNRAP. CDR3 region: CASGLGGDTEAFF. For the CDR3, the DNA is TGTGCTAGTGGTTTGGGGGGGGACACTGAAGCTTTCTTT.

The J gene is TRBJ1-1, the V gene TRBV28, with D unclear. The germline gives CDR1 MDHEN, CDR2 SYDVKM. Trimming took off 4 bases at V and 0 bases at J, with 3 bases between the two ends. This CDR3 spans 12 amino acids. Written as DNA, the CDR3 is TGTGCCAGCAGTTCAATGAACACTGAAGCTTTCTTT. Its translation: CASSSMNTEAFF.

This clone has only one observation. This chain uses TRBV6-5 with TRBJ2-5; D might be TRBD2 (6 bases). The CDR3 covers 14 residues. The V gene lost 7 bases and the J gene lost 2 bases, with 14 bases spanning the gap. The germline CDR1 and CDR2 sequences are MNHEY and SVGAGI. DNA for the CDR3: TGTGCCAGCACCGGTGGGGGAGGACAAGAGACCCAGTACTTC. Translating gives CASTGGGGQETQYF.

J is TRBJ2-7 and V is TRBV6-2 or TRBV6-3; 8 nucleotides align to TRBD2. Germline trimming cut 4 bases from V and 0 bases from J; bases unmatched to any gene: 8. The CDR3 is 16 amino acids. Germline lookup yields CDR1 MNHEY and CDR2 SVGEGT. The CDR3 loop reads CASSFTVSGSSYEQYF. CDR3 DNA: TGTGCCAGCAGTTTCACCGTAAGCGGGAGCTCCTACGAGCAGTACTTC.

This clone occurred many times. The CDR3 protein is CASSQHTRTSGGTDTQYF. DNA of the CDR3: TGTGCCAGCAGCCAACACACCAGGACTAGCGGTGGCACAGATACGCAGTATTTT. The chain combines TRBV16 with TRBJ2-3, with TRBD2 matching 10 bases. The germline V gene has CDR1 KGHSY and CDR2 FQNENV. V lost 2 bases, J lost 1 base, and 9 bases stayed unmatched. This CDR3 is built from 18 residues.

This sequence joins TRBV10-3 and TRBJ1-2, with 8 bases lining up with TRBD1. CDR3 length equals 16 residues. The germline V gene has CDR1 ENHRY and CDR2 SYGVKD. Trimming at V came to 4 bases and at J to 8 bases, leaving 15 bases not matched to a gene. The CDR3 DNA sequence: TGTGCCATCAGTGCATCGACAGGGGTCGGTTTCTACGGCTACACCTTC. This encodes CAISASTGVGFYGYTF.

J is TRBJ1-6 and V is TRBV7-2; D remains unclear. Germline assignment: CDR1 SGHTA and CDR2 FQGNSA. V was pared by 0 bases and J by 5 bases, with 5 bases between. The CDR3 consists of 14 residues. Here the CDR3 DNA reads TGTGCCAGCAGCTTAGCAGGAGATAATTCACCCCTCCACTTT. The encoded protein is CASSLAGDNSPLHF.

V usage is TRBV29-1 and J usage is TRBJ1-4; TRBD1 matches at 10 bases. Looked up from germline, CDR1 is SQVTM and CDR2 is ANQGSEA. The J segment lost 6 bases and the V segment lost 8 bases, leaving 18 bases of the junction unmatched. There are 17 residues in the CDR3. The CDR3: CSQRTGTGAPFDEKLFF. The CDR3 region has the DNA TGCAGCCAACGCACCGGGACAGGGGCTCCTTTTGATGAAAAACTGTTTTTT.

V usage is TRBV3-1 (or the pseudogene TRBV3-2) and J usage is TRBJ2-3, with TRBD1 matching 7 bases. Germline CDR1 LGHDT, CDR2 YNNKEL (reference sequence). The CDR3 totals 16 residues. After removal of 4 bases from V and 5 bases from J, the junction contained 12 bases not matched to a gene. CDR3: CASSRLTGTDVDTQYF. CDR3 nucleotide sequence: TGTGCCAGCAGCCGCTTGACAGGGACGGATGTAGATACGCAGTATTTT.

J is TRBJ2-1 and V is TRBV18; the match to TRBD2 covers 7 bases. The length of the CDR3 is 14 residues. V lost 3 bases and J lost 6; bases outside the gene matches: 5. CDR1 is KGHSH and CDR2 is LQKENI in the germline V gene. The CDR3 sequence: CASSPGGRANEQFF. CDR3 DNA: TGTGCCAGCTCACCCGGGGGGAGGGCCAATGAGCAGTTCTTC.

The chain couples TRBV4-1 to TRBJ2-5, with 9 bases lining up with TRBD1. Per the germline V gene, CDR1 is MGHRA and CDR2 is YSYEKL. Germline trimming cut 0 bases from V and 4 bases from J; bases unmatched to any gene: 12. The CDR3 extends over 18 amino acids. CDR3 sequence reads: CASSQDLWDRVGGETQYF. CDR3 nucleotide sequence: TGCGCCAGCAGCCAAGATCTGTGGGACAGGGTAGGAGGAGAGACCCAGTACTTC.

CDR3 in DNA: TGTGCCAGCAGCGCCCCGGGGGGGCGGTCGACTGAAGCTTTCTTT. Protein product: CASSAPGGRSTEAFF. The V and J genes are TRBV9 and TRBJ1-1; tentatively, D is TRBD1 (6 bases). V gave up 3 bases and J gave up 5 bases, with 17 bases separating them. In germline, CDR1 is SGDLS, CDR2 YYNGEE. There are 15 residues in the CDR3.

The chain combines TRBV28 with TRBJ2-7; 8 positions agree with TRBD1. V lost 6 bases to trimming and J lost 2 bases; unmatched junction nucleotides: 9. CDR3 length: 15 amino acids. Germline CDR1 and CDR2: MDHEN and SYDVKM. CDR3 sequence reads: CASRLGQDVPYEQYF. In nucleotides, the CDR3 is TGTGCCAGCAGACTGGGACAGGACGTCCCCTACGAGCAGTACTTC.

V gene TRBV11-2 combines with J gene TRBJ2-5; 7 positions agree with TRBD1. The germline gives CDR1 SGHAT, CDR2 FQNNGV. With V trimmed by 5 bases and J by 0 bases, 6 bases remained unmatched. This CDR3 is built from 15 residues. CDR3 DNA: TGTGCCAGCAGCCGAGAGGGGACAGACCAAGAGACCCAGTACTTC. Protein: CASSREGTDQETQYF. The whole variable domain, remainder taken from reference TRBV11-2 and TRBJ2-5, is EAGVAQSPRYKIIEKRQSVAFWCNPISGHATLYWYQQILGQGPKLLIQFQNNGVVDDSQLPKDRFSAERLKGVDSTLKIQPAKLEDSAVYLCASSREGTDQETQYFGPGTRLLVL.

J is TRBJ2-3 and V is TRBV7-9; 12 nucleotides agree with TRBD1. The germline V gene encodes CDR1 SEHNR and CDR2 FQNEAQ (reference sequence). The length of the CDR3 is 16 residues. V gave up 7 bases and J gave up 8 bases; unmatched junction bases: 13. CDR3 bases: TGTGCCAGCAACGATGTTGCCGGGACAGGGGGCGGTACGCAGTATTTT. Translated, it gives CASNDVAGTGGGTQYF.

This clone showed up just a few times. The chain employs TRBV12-3 or TRBV12-4 and TRBJ2-5, with D possibly TRBD1 on 5 matching bases. Deletions cut 3 bases from V and 5 bases from J, with 10 bases between. The CDR3 runs to 13 residues. This CDR3 reads CASSFQGYETQYF. In DNA form, the CDR3 reads TGTGCCAGCAGTTTCCAGGGATACGAGACCCAGTACTTC.

V is TRBV19 and J is TRBJ2-2, with 7 bases that match TRBD1. With V trimmed by 3 bases and J by 5 bases, 9 bases remained unmatched. The CDR3 is 16 amino acids. In germline, CDR1 is LNHDA, CDR2 SQIVND (reference sequence). CDR3 protein: CASSMTGLGTTGELFF. CDR3 nucleotides: TGTGCCAGTAGTATGACAGGGTTAGGAACGACCGGGGAGCTGTTTTTT.

V usage is TRBV4-1 and J usage is TRBJ2-1; 14 bases map to TRBD2. CDR1 is MGHRA and CDR2 is YSYEKL in the germline V gene. This CDR3 spans 17 amino acids. Losses at the gene ends were 4 bases for V and 8 bases for J; bases not matched to a gene: 10. Written as DNA, the CDR3 is TGCGCCAGCAGCCCCCGGGGACTAGCGGGAGCTTGGGATGAGCAGTTCTTC. It specifies CASSPRGLAGAWDEQFF.